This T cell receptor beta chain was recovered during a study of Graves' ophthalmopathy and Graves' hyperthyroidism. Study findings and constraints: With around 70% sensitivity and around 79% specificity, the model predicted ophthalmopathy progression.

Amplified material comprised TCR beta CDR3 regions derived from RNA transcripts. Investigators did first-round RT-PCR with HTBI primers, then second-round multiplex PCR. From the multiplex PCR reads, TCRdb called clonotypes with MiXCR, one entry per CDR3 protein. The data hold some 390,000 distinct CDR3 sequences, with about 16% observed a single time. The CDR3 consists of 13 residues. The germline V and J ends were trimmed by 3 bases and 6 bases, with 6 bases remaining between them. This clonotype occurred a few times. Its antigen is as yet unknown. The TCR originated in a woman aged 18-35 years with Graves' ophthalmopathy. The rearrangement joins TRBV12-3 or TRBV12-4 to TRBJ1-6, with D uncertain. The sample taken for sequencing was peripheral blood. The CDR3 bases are TGTGCCAGCAGTTTTCCAGTTAATTCACCCCTCCACTTT. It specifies CASSFPVNSPLHF.